What follows describes a single TCR beta chain. Its antigen remains unidentified. There are no base qualities to consult, and no much larger clone falls within one base. The record originates from a study of blood T cell repertoires in COVID-19 (dated by TCRdb to the early 2020s). For the wider study: Samples from collaborators originated in the United States, Italy and Spain and spanned both the acute and convalescent phases of COVID-19. The dataset comprised deeply sampled blood TCRbeta repertoires from subjects exposed to, actively infected with, or recovered from COVID-19. A de-identified subject ID, COVID-19 status, age in years and sex were almost always included in the sample metadata. Samples came from the ongoing ImmuneRACE study (first 160 participants) plus 1,254 subjects from 6 global collaborators. Where HLA class I and class II types were available, the types were taken from metadata supplied by the sample provider, not from assay-based typing. The repertoires were released in a freely available public database meant as a resource for research on the immune response to SARS-CoV-2. The material from the prospective study consisted of cDNA or gDNA derived from T cells, B-cell-depleted T cells, or PBMCs. Points the paper makes about the study in general: The amount of clinical and demographic metadata varied by source and participant and was provided uncurated.

There are 14 amino acids in the CDR3, from cysteine to phenylalanine inclusive. Of all the DNA, just the CDR3 is kept, 42 bases in frame from base 1. Germline trimming amounts to 5 bases on V and 4 bases on J, with 5 as the count of junction bases outside the gene matches. The germline V gene sets CDR1 to MNHEY and CDR2 to SVGAGI. The collaborating institutions used their own protocols to collect whole blood in K2EDTA tubes. For TCRbeta analysis, collaborators shipped samples as frozen whole blood, isolated PBMCs, or DNA extracted from either of those sample types. TCRbeta CDR3 regions were amplified from genomic DNA by means of the immunoSEQ Assay, a bias-controlled multiplex PCR. Turning to the authors' computational methods: The number of nucleated cells in each sample was estimated by amplification of reference gene primers within the assay. To quantify the absolute abundance of each unique TCRbeta CDR3 rearrangement, sequence reads were collapsed and filtered. For each sample, productive Simpson clonality was calculated by taking the square root of Simpson's diversity index across productive rearrangements. TCRdb stores this immuneACCESS table with in-frame sequences only. Part of the clones is absent; in the studies checked, under half of the shortfall reflects unresolved V genes, and no reason is known for the rest. D and trimming were read from the DNA, whereas the V and J calls and clone size are those reported in that table. This sample has around 260,000 clones in its table, and 75% to 90% of those were observed once. The ten largest clones add up to approximately 2% of the sample.

The receptor's source is a man aged 25-45 years with active or convalescent COVID-19. Specimen: peripheral blood. The rearrangement combines TRBV6-5 with TRBJ2-5, with 9 bases aligning to TRBD1. At the DNA level, the sequence is TGTGCCAGCAGTATGGGACAGGGTCCAGAGACCCAGTACTTC. It translates to CASSMGQGPETQYF.